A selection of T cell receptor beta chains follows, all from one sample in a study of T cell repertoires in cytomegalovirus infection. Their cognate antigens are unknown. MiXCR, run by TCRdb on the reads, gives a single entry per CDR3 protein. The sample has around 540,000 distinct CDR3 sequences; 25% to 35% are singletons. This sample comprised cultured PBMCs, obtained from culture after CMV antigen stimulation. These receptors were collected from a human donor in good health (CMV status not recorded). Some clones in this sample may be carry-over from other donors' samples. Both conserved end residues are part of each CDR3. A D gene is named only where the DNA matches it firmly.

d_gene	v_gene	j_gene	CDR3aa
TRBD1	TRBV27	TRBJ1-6	CASSFRGRLDNSPLHF
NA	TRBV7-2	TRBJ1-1	CASSAGEGTEAFF
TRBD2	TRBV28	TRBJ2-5	CASGASGSGETQYF
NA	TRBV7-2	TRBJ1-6	CASSPRGPNSPLHF
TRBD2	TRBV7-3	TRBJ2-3	CASSLNLLAGVGDTQYF
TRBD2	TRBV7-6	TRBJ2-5	CASSFWLAGQETQYF
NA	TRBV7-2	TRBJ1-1	CASSLDRWNTEAFF
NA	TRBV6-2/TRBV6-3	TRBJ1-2	CASRGTARNYGYTF
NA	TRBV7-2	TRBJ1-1	CASSLRVLAEAFF
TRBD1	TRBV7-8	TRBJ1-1	CASSLVRTGRQGRMNTEAFF
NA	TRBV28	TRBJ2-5	CASSTSVASNQETQYF
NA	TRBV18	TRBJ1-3	CASSPLLRGRGNTIYF
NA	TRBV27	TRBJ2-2	CASSFRWGPNTGELFF
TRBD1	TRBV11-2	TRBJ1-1	CASSFTRGLNTEAFF
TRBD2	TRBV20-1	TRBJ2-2	CSAVTSGTTGELFF
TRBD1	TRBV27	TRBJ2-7	CASGGQVSYEQYF
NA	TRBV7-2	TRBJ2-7	CASSLVDLSSYEQYF
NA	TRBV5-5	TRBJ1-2	CASSLEVAGLGYGYTF
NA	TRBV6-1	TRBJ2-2	CASAARAGNTGELFF
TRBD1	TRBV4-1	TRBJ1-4	CASSQEQGRNEKLFF
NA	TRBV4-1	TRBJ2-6	CASSQDTSLSGANVLTF
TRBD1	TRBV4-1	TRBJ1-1	CASSQGPPRGIMNTEAFF
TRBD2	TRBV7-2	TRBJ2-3	CASSLAAGGITDTQYF
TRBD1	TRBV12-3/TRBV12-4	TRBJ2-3	CASSLAGQGVDTQYF
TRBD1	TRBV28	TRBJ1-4	CASSSPQGARNEKLFF
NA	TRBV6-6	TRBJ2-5	CATASGLYQETQYF